Below are 31 T cell receptor beta chains sequenced from a single sample in a study of CD8 T cells in Susac syndrome. RNA, at roughly 0.45 to 1 ug, was reverse transcribed with random hexamers. Each CDR3 protein is one row after TCRdb ran MiXCR on the immunoSEQ multiplex PCR reads. Here the sample spans 69,000 or so distinct CDR3 sequences, over 85% being singletons. Sequenced input: CD8+ T cells from PBMCs. These TCRs come from a human donor with multiple sclerosis.

This chain uses TRBV28 with TRBJ1-2, with TRBD1 matching 7 bases. After removal of 6 bases from V and 8 bases from J, the junction contained 15 bases not matched to a gene. The CDR3 has 15 amino acids. In germline, CDR1 is MDHEN, CDR2 SYDVKM. CDR3 sequence reads: CASSHTGEKTLGYTF. CDR3 nucleotide sequence: TGTGCCAGCAGCCACACAGGGGAAAAGACTCTCGGCTACACCTTC.

The chain combines TRBV27 with TRBJ1-6, with D maybe TRBD1 (6 bases). The CDR3 extends over 14 amino acids. Germline CDR1 MNHEY, CDR2 SMNVEV (reference sequence). V was trimmed by 2 bases and J by 5 bases, leaving 7 bases between them. The CDR3 loop is CASSLDRNNSPLHF. The CDR3 DNA sequence: TGTGCCAGCAGTTTAGACAGGAATAATTCACCCCTCCACTTT.

The chain uses TRBV29-1 and TRBJ2-7; no clear D. The germline CDR1 and CDR2 sequences are SQVTM and ANQGSEA. The CDR3 runs to 15 residues. V was cut by 2 bases and J by 0 bases, with 14 bases left in between. In DNA form, the CDR3 reads TGCAGCGTTGAAAGGTGGCAGGTGACCTCCTACGAGCAGTACTTC. Amino acids: CSVERWQVTSYEQYF.

This clonotype was seen once. The chain combines TRBV28 with TRBJ2-7; D may be TRBD2 (5 bases). There are 12 residues in the CDR3. Germline V CDR1 and CDR2: MDHEN, SYDVKM. V gave up 6 bases and J gave up 4 bases, with 10 bases separating them. CDR3 loop: CASSRGLYEQYF. The CDR3 DNA is TGTGCCAGCAGCCGGGGATTATACGAGCAGTACTTC.

The genes are TRBV12-3 or TRBV12-4 and TRBJ2-1; D is ambiguous. The germline V and J ends were trimmed by 5 bases and 5 bases, with 7 bases remaining between them. The CDR3 has 12 residues. CDR3 protein: CASSRLNNEQFF. The CDR3 DNA reads TGTGCCAGCAGTCGCCTAAACAATGAGCAGTTCTTC.

This chain links TRBV28 with TRBJ2-7; TRBD1 or TRBD2 may be the D gene (5 bases each). The CDR3 runs 14 residues. Trimming took off 6 bases at V and 2 bases at J, with 14 bases between the two ends. Germline V gene sequence: CDR1 MDHEN, CDR2 SYDVKM. The CDR3 spells CASRPIRDPYEQYF. CDR3 DNA sequence: TGTGCCAGCAGACCGATCCGGGACCCCTACGAGCAGTACTTC.

The chain recombines TRBV9 with TRBJ2-1, with 9 positions matching TRBD2. Germline V gives CDR1 SGDLS, CDR2 YYNGEE. V trimming: 1 base; J trimming: 7 bases; junction bases outside the gene matches: 9. The CDR3 covers 16 residues. The CDR3: CASSVTAGGDGNEQFF. CDR3 nucleotide sequence: TGTGCCAGCAGCGTAACTGCGGGAGGGGATGGGAATGAGCAGTTCTTC.

The chain joins TRBV5-6 to TRBJ1-2; 11 bases fit TRBD1. The CDR3 is 16 amino acids. CDR1 is SGHDT and CDR2 is YYEEEE in the germline V gene. After removal of 4 bases from V and 4 bases from J, the junction contained 9 bases not matched to a gene. CDR3 in amino acids: CASSPRGQGVSYGYTF. CDR3 DNA sequence: TGTGCCAGCAGCCCCCGGGGACAGGGGGTGTCCTATGGCTACACCTTC. The full variable domain, rest sourced from reference TRBV5-6 and TRBJ1-2, is DAGVTQSPTHLIKTRGQQVTLRCSPKSGHDTVSWYQQALGQGPQFIFQYYEEEERQRGNFPDRFSGHQFPNYSSELNVNALLLGDSALYLCASSPRGQGVSYGYTFGSGTRLTVV.

The table lists this clonotype with a few counts. The V call is TRBV27, the J call TRBJ2-7, with 7 bases aligning to TRBD2. Trimming removed 2 bases from V and 2 bases from J; junction bases left unmatched: 3. Looked up from germline, CDR1 is MNHEY and CDR2 is SMNVEV (reference sequence). The CDR3 has 14 residues. CDR3 sequence (DNA): TGTGCCAGCAGTTTACGCGGGAGACCCTACGAGCAGTACTTC. Translation: CASSLRGRPYEQYF.

The rearrangement links TRBV4-1 to TRBJ2-2, with 8 bases fitting TRBD2. This CDR3 has 18 residues. CDR1 is MGHRA, CDR2 YSYEKL, per germline. J gave up 7 bases and V 5 bases, and 18 bases lay outside the gene matches. The DNA of the CDR3 is TGCGCCAGCAGCACCCATTCACTTGCGGGGGGTATGGGCGGGGAGCTGTTTTTT. The encoded protein is CASSTHSLAGGMGGELFF.

The chain links TRBV20-1 to TRBJ2-7, with 8 positions matching TRBD1. Germline V gene sequence: CDR1 DFQATT, CDR2 SNEGSKA (reference sequence). This CDR3 is built from 13 residues. Trimming took 0 bases from V and 5 from J; bases not matched to a gene: 3. CDR3 in DNA: TGCAGTGCTAGAGACCCGACAGGGGACGAGCAGTACTTC. It specifies CSARDPTGDEQYF.

This clonotype was seen once. The CDR3 region is CASHPGPGELFF. In DNA form, the CDR3 reads TGTGCCTCCCACCCAGGCCCCGGGGAGCTGTTTTTT. The chain is built from TRBV30 and TRBJ2-2; no definite D call. Trimming left V 7 bases short and J 6 bases short, with 12 bases between. In germline, CDR1 is GTSNPN, CDR2 SVGIG (reference sequence). CDR3 length: 12 amino acids.

The chain employs TRBV5-1 and TRBJ1-1, with no clear D. CDR3 length: 12 residues. Germline lookup yields CDR1 SGHRS and CDR2 YFSETQ. V was cut by 0 bases and J by 11 bases, with 11 bases left in between. In DNA form, the CDR3 reads TGCGCCAGCAGCTTGGGGGCCCCACCGGCTTTCTTT. Its translation: CASSLGAPPAFF.

The chain combines TRBV20-1 with TRBJ2-7; tentatively, D is TRBD1 or TRBD2 (5 bases each). The V gene lost 4 bases and the J gene lost 0 bases, with 13 bases spanning the gap. Looked up from germline, CDR1 is DFQATT and CDR2 is SNEGSKA (reference sequence). The CDR3 has 14 residues. The CDR3 is CSAIRDALSYEQYF. For the CDR3, the DNA is TGCAGTGCTATCCGGGACGCTCTCTCCTACGAGCAGTACTTC.

This clonotype was picked up a small number of times. V is TRBV27 and J is TRBJ2-7, with D perhaps TRBD1 or TRBD2 (5 bases each). This CDR3 spans 12 amino acids. The ends were cut back, 3 bases at V and 5 bases at J, with 8 bases in the middle. Germline CDR1 MNHEY, CDR2 SMNVEV (reference sequence). The CDR3 nucleotides are TGTGCCAGCAGTTTGCAGGGACACGAGCAGTACTTC. This gives the protein CASSLQGHEQYF.

The V and J genes are TRBV7-9 and TRBJ2-2, with D possibly being TRBD2 (5 bases). CDR3 length: 14 residues. V was clipped by 1 base and J by 5 bases, with 8 bases between them. Germline V gives CDR1 SEHNR, CDR2 FQNEAQ (reference sequence). The CDR3 sequence is CASSLGTGTGELFF. The CDR3, as DNA: TGTGCCAGCAGCTTAGGAACGGGGACCGGGGAGCTGTTTTTT.

The chain employs TRBV9 and TRBJ2-7, with D possibly being TRBD1 (5 bases). CDR1 and CDR2 (germline): SGDLS, YYNGEE. The germline V and J ends were trimmed by 4 bases and 0 bases, with 14 bases remaining between them. The CDR3 runs to 15 residues. CDR3 bases: TGTGCCAGCAGCCCCATACAGGTGGACTCCTACGAGCAGTACTTC. It yields the protein CASSPIQVDSYEQYF. The whole variable domain, filled in from reference TRBV9 and TRBJ2-7, reads DSGVTQTPKHLITATGQRVTLRCSPRSGDLSVYWYQQSLDQGLQFLIQYYNGEERAKGNILERFSAQQFPDLHSELNLSSLELGDSALYFCASSPIQVDSYEQYFGPGTRLTVT.

The chain uses TRBV28 and TRBJ2-1; TRBD2 is a possible D gene (6 bases). Germline-derived CDR1 and CDR2 are MDHEN and SYDVKM. The CDR3 sequence is 12 residues long. The V end lost 8 bases, the J end lost 6 bases, and 11 bases lay between the germline ends. CDR3 protein: CASREFGNEQFF. For the CDR3, the DNA is TGTGCCAGCCGGGAGTTCGGCAATGAGCAGTTCTTC.

This chain joins TRBV12-3 or TRBV12-4 and TRBJ2-7; 7 nucleotides agree with TRBD1. Losses at the gene ends were 6 bases for V and 4 bases for J; bases not matched to a gene: 3. CDR3 length: 12 amino acids. CDR3 sequence reads: CASRRTGYEQYF. The CDR3 region has the DNA TGTGCCAGCAGGCGGACAGGATACGAGCAGTACTTC.

V and J are TRBV10-3 and TRBJ2-3, with 11 bases lining up with TRBD2. The CDR3 is made up of 17 amino acids. The germline V gene has CDR1 ENHRY and CDR2 SYGVKD. With 2 bases clipped from V and 2 bases from J, the junction kept 6 bases outside the gene matches. CDR3 nucleotides: TGTGCCATCAGTGAGACCTTAGCGGGAGGGGACACAGATACGCAGTATTTT. Translating gives CAISETLAGGDTDTQYF.

The V gene is TRBV4-1, the J gene TRBJ1-2, with D uncertain. Trimming left V 0 bases short and J 3 bases short, with 11 bases between. CDR1 and CDR2 from the germline V gene are MGHRA and YSYEKL. This CDR3 is built from 15 residues. CDR3 coding DNA: TGCGCCAGCAGCCAAGATCGGGCAGCGCACTATGGCTACACCTTC. Its translation: CASSQDRAAHYGYTF.

The chain has TRBV5-1 and TRBJ2-5; no clear D gene. The length of the CDR3 is 15 residues. CDR1 is SGHRS and CDR2 is YFSETQ in the germline V gene. The V gene lost 1 base and the J gene lost 2 bases, with 12 bases spanning the gap. The CDR3 nucleotides read TGCGCCAGCAGCTTGCAGGCAGGACGTCAAGAGACCCAGTACTTC. Amino acids: CASSLQAGRQETQYF.

The CDR3 bases are TGTGCCAGCGAACTAGCGGGGGACAATGAGCAGTTCTTC. Amino acid sequence: CASELAGDNEQFF. The chain uses TRBV28 and TRBJ2-1; 11 bases agree with TRBD2. The CDR3 runs 13 residues. The V gene end was trimmed by 8 bases and the J gene end by 5 bases; junction bases not matched to a gene: 2. CDR1 is MDHEN, CDR2 SYDVKM, per germline.

This chain links TRBV9 with TRBJ2-5; no reliable D call. Germline V gene data show CDR1 as SGDLS and CDR2 as YYNGEE. This CDR3 region has 15 residues. The V gene lost 0 bases and the J gene lost 2 bases, with 11 bases spanning the gap. This chain's CDR3 is CASSVGVGEQETQYF. CDR3 coding DNA: TGTGCCAGCAGCGTAGGAGTAGGTGAGCAAGAGACCCAGTACTTC.

The rearrangement links TRBV29-1 to TRBJ2-6, with TRBD1 identical over 8 bases. The germline V gene encodes CDR1 SQVTM and CDR2 ANQGSEA. The junction had 10 bases not matched to a gene; V was cut back by 3 bases and J by 0 bases. This CDR3 is 18 amino acids long. The CDR3, as DNA: TGCAGCGTTGAGGTCAAACGGGACAGGAGCTCTGGGGCCAACGTCCTGACTTTC. Translation: CSVEVKRDRSSGANVLTF.

The CDR3 loop is CSPLPGWTLHF. The CDR3 DNA follows: TGCAGTCCCCTCCCAGGATGGACCCTCCACTTT. V usage is TRBV20-1 and J usage is TRBJ1-6; D is uncertain. The CDR3 spans 11 residues. Germline lookup yields CDR1 DFQATT and CDR2 SNEGSKA (reference sequence). Trimming stripped 8 bases from V and 14 bases from J, with 16 bases between.

This clonotype was observed once. The gene calls are TRBV29-1 and TRBJ2-7; D call uncertain. This CDR3 is 11 amino acids long. Germline V CDR1 and CDR2: SQVTM, ANQGSEA. V lost 7 bases and J lost 4, with 11 bases in between. The CDR3 sequence: CSGLDGYEQYF. The CDR3, as DNA: TGCAGCGGACTGGACGGTTACGAGCAGTACTTC.

The chain couples TRBV11-2 to TRBJ2-2; 7 bases align to TRBD1. Germline V lookup: CDR1 SGHAT, CDR2 FQNNGV. The CDR3 is made up of 17 amino acids. The ends lost 5 bases at V and 4 bases at J; junction bases unmatched: 13. This CDR3 reads CASSPGTDLPFTGELFF. CDR3 sequence (DNA): TGTGCCAGCAGCCCAGGGACAGACCTACCATTCACCGGGGAGCTGTTTTTT.

The genes are TRBV29-1 and TRBJ1-5; D is possibly TRBD1 (6 bases). Germline values: CDR1 SQVTM, CDR2 ANQGSEA. This CDR3 is 12 amino acids long. V lost 1 base, J lost 7 bases, and 8 bases lay in between. CDR3 loop: CSVEGDNQPQHF. The DNA of the CDR3 is TGCAGCGTTGAAGGGGACAACCAGCCCCAGCATTTT.

V is TRBV30 and J is TRBJ2-1; D perhaps matches TRBD1 (5 bases). Trimming cost V 4 bases and J 6 bases, with 10 bases left between them. This CDR3 comprises 12 residues. CDR1 and CDR2 from the germline V gene are GTSNPN and SVGIG (reference sequence). Here the CDR3 reads CAWNPGSNEQFF. Here the CDR3 DNA reads TGTGCCTGGAACCCAGGGTCCAATGAGCAGTTCTTC.

The J gene is TRBJ2-2, the V gene TRBV29-1, with no clear D. Trimming cost V 5 bases and J 0 bases, with 10 bases left between them. Germline V CDR1 and CDR2: SQVTM, ANQGSEA. CDR3 length: 14 amino acids. The CDR3: CSVLVRANTGELFF. DNA of the CDR3: TGCAGCGTTTTAGTGAGAGCGAACACCGGGGAGCTGTTTTTT.